A selection of T cell receptor beta chains follows, all from one sample in a study of T cell responses to AZD1222 COVID-19 vaccine. Clones were sequenced by immunoSEQ multiplex PCR, and TCRdb holds only the in-frame ones, with some missing. The table shows 200,000 or so clones, with almost 90% occurring only once. This sample comprised peripheral blood, obtained on day 0 of AZD1222 vaccination. The receptors originated from an adult in good health. CDR3s include the opening cysteine and the closing phenylalanine or tryptophan. The D gene is left open where the match is weak. Size values are once, few and many counts, or a class for expanded clones, and some rows have none.

>TRBV18|14|TRBD1|TRBJ1-2|NA
TGTGCCAGCTCATCCACGGACAGGATCCGTGGCTACACCTTC
CASSSTDRIRGYTF
>TRBV11-2|11|NA|TRBJ2-5|NA
TGTGCCAGCAGCTTAGTAGAGACCCAGTACTTC
CASSLVETQYF
>TRBV6-5|14|NA|TRBJ1-6|NA
TGTGCCAGCAGCCGGGGGGAAGGGATTTCACCCCTCCACTTT
CASSRGEGISPLHF
>TRBV30|16|TRBD1|TRBJ2-2|NA
TGTGCCTGGAGCCCTCCCGGGACAGGGAACACCGGGGAGCTGTTTTTT
CAWSPPGTGNTGELFF
>TRBV30|13|NA|TRBJ1-1|NA
TGTGCCTGGAGTGTGGGCAGGGGCACTGAAGCTTTCTTT
CAWSVGRGTEAFF
>TRBV6-4|14|NA|TRBJ2-7|NA
TGTGCCAGCAGTGACTCGGTCAGGGTAGGCGAGCAGTACTTC
CASSDSVRVGEQYF
>TRBV7-6|18|NA|TRBJ1-4|NA
TGTGCCAGCAGCCGCTTCTCCACCAAGGGATCGACTAATGAAAAACTGTTTTTT
CASSRFSTKGSTNEKLFF
>TRBV29-1|15|TRBD2|TRBJ2-1|NA
TGCAGCGTTGAAGGCCCCAGCGGGGCTTACAATGAGCAGTTCTTC
CSVEGPSGAYNEQFF
>TRBV3-1/TRBV3-2|14|NA|TRBJ2-2|NA
TGTGCCAGCAGCCACACGAAGCGGGTCGGGGAGCTGTTTTTT
CASSHTKRVGELFF
>TRBV27|14|TRBD1|TRBJ1-5|NA
TGTGCCAGCAGTCATACAGGGGGCAATCAGCCCCAGCATTTT
CASSHTGGNQPQHF
>TRBV28|13|NA|TRBJ2-7|NA
TGTGCCAGCAGTGAGGAAGGTACCCACGAGCAGTACTTC
CASSEEGTHEQYF
>TRBV12-3/TRBV12-4|13|NA|TRBJ2-2|NA
TGTGCCCTCCGCAGCGCGAACACCGGGGAGCTGTTTTTT
CALRSANTGELFF
>TRBV27|13|NA|TRBJ2-7|NA
TGTGCCAGCAGTTTAGGGTCCCCCTACGAGCAGTACTTC
CASSLGSPYEQYF
>TRBV11-2|14|TRBD1|TRBJ1-2|NA
TGTGCCAGCAGCCCCCTCCCGACAGGGGGCAGCTACACCTTC
CASSPLPTGGSYTF
>TRBV7-9|13|NA|TRBJ1-2|NA
TGTGCCAGCAGACTGCCTCTTAACTATGGCTACACCTTC
CASRLPLNYGYTF
>TRBV30|12|NA|TRBJ2-3|NA
TGTGCCTGGAGTAGCGGCCCCGATACGCAGTATTTT
CAWSSGPDTQYF
>TRBV11-3|15|TRBD2|TRBJ2-3|NA
TGTGCCAGCAGCTTCGGGGGGATACGCACAGATACGCAGTATTTT
CASSFGGIRTDTQYF
>TRBV11-3|14|NA|TRBJ2-3|NA
TGTGCCAGCAGCTCCCCCTTAAGCCCAGATACGCAGTATTTT
CASSSPLSPDTQYF
>TRBV5-1|13|NA|TRBJ1-2|NA
TGCGCCAGCAGCTTGGACGAAGACTATGGCTACACCTTC
CASSLDEDYGYTF
>TRBV27|15|TRBD1|TRBJ2-7|once
TGTGCCAGCATTCCCCCGACAGGGACCCGTGGCGAGCAGTACTTC
CASIPPTGTRGEQYF
>TRBV19|16|TRBD1|TRBJ2-2|NA
TGTGCCAGTAGTAGCCAACAGGGGGCGAACACCGGGGAGCTGTTTTTT
CASSSQQGANTGELFF
>TRBV19|13|NA|TRBJ1-1|NA
TGTGCCAGTAGTGCTTACCAGAACACTGAAGCTTTCTTT
CASSAYQNTEAFF
>TRBV28|15|TRBD2|TRBJ2-3|once
TGTGCCAGCAGTATATCTAGCGGTCACACAGATACGCAGTATTTT
CASSISSGHTDTQYF
>TRBV11-2|16|NA|TRBJ2-2|NA
TGTGCCAGCAGCCGGGAAGGCCAAAGGAACACCGGGGAGCTGTTTTTT
CASSREGQRNTGELFF
>TRBV6-4|15|TRBD1|TRBJ1-2|NA
TGTGCCAGCAGTGATTCAGGGGACAGCGCTTATGGCTACACCTTC
CASSDSGDSAYGYTF
>TRBV30|15|NA|TRBJ1-5|NA
TGTGCCTGGAGCCCAATGGGGGGGCGTAATCAGCCCCAGCATTTT
CAWSPMGGRNQPQHF
>TRBV6-1|15|NA|TRBJ1-1|NA
TGTGCCAGCAGTGAAGCCGAGTGGGGTGACACTGAAGCTTTCTTT
CASSEAEWGDTEAFF
>TRBV6-5|13|NA|TRBJ1-2|NA
TGTGCCAGCAGTTATGGCAATTACTATGGCTACACCTTC
CASSYGNYYGYTF
>TRBV19|15|NA|TRBJ2-1|NA
TGTGCCAGTAGTGCTTCGGTAAGCTCCTACAATGAGCAGTTCTTC
CASSASVSSYNEQFF
>TRBV4-1|15|TRBD1|TRBJ2-7|few
TGCGCCAGCAGCCGAGACCGGGACAGGGGCTACGAGCAGTACTTC
CASSRDRDRGYEQYF
>TRBV12-3/TRBV12-4|12|NA|TRBJ1-1|once
TGTGCCAGCAGTTTAGACCCGTCTGAAGCTTTCTTT
CASSLDPSEAFF
>TRBV5-1|14|NA|TRBJ2-4|NA
TGCGCCAGCAGCTTTGACGGGGGCGAAAACATTCAGTACTTC
CASSFDGGENIQYF
>TRBV19|14|NA|TRBJ1-2|NA
TGTGCCAGTAGCCCGACAGGAAGTTCCTATGGCTACACCTTC
CASSPTGSSYGYTF
>TRBV5-1|14|NA|TRBJ1-2|once
TGCGCCAGCAGCTTGGTTGGGGATACCTATGGCTACACCTTC
CASSLVGDTYGYTF
>TRBV2|15|NA|TRBJ2-3|NA
TGTGCCAGCAGGGGGCCTTTATCTAGCACAGATACGCAGTATTTT
CASRGPLSSTDTQYF
>TRBV28|16|TRBD1|TRBJ1-5|NA
TGTGCCAGCAGTCACCGAGGCAGGGGGTGGACTCAGCCCCAGCATTTT
CASSHRGRGWTQPQHF
>TRBV7-2|13|NA|TRBJ1-5|NA
TGTGCCAGCAGCTTACCGGGAAGGCAGCCCCAGCATTTT
CASSLPGRQPQHF
>TRBV23-1|20|TRBD2|TRBJ2-1|NA
TGCGCCAGCAGTCAAGAGGGACCGGGACAGGAGGGACTAGCGGTGAATGAGCAGTTCTTC
CASSQEGPGQEGLAVNEQFF
>TRBV11-1|15|NA|TRBJ2-3|NA
TGTGCCAGCAGCCAACAGGGCCTTTACACAGATACGCAGTATTTT
CASSQQGLYTDTQYF
>TRBV7-3|15|NA|TRBJ2-3|NA
TGTGCCAGCAGCTTAACAGGGCACGGCACAGATACGCAGTATTTT
CASSLTGHGTDTQYF
>TRBV6-5|13|NA|TRBJ1-6|NA
TGTGCCACCTCCGGGGGTTCGGGTTCACCCCTCCACTTT
CATSGGSGSPLHF
>TRBV7-9|13|NA|TRBJ1-4|NA
TGTGCCAGCAAAGCTGCAACTAATGAAAAACTGTTTTTT
CASKAATNEKLFF
>TRBV9|15|NA|TRBJ1-5|NA
TGTGCCAGCAGCGTAGCGGGGGGGGACAATCAGCCCCAGCATTTT
CASSVAGGDNQPQHF
>TRBV5-1|15|TRBD2|TRBJ2-5|NA
TGCGCCAGCAGCCCCTTAGCGGGGGGGCGGGAGACCCAGTACTTC
CASSPLAGGRETQYF
>TRBV28|16|NA|TRBJ1-6|NA
TGTGCCAGCAGTTCCGGGATAAACTTAGTGACTTCACCCCTCCACTTT
CASSSGINLVTSPLHF
>TRBV19|16|TRBD1|TRBJ2-1|NA
TGTGCCAGTAAGGGAAGGACAGGTACCTCCTACAATGAGCAGTTCTTC
CASKGRTGTSYNEQFF
>TRBV25-1|12|NA|TRBJ2-5|NA
TGTGCCAGCAGTGAATTGGAGGTGGGCCAGTACTTC
CASSELEVGQYF
>TRBV6-4|14|TRBD1|TRBJ1-2|NA
TGTGCCAGCAGCCCCGGGACAGGGCGCTATGGCTACACCTTC
CASSPGTGRYGYTF